This T cell receptor (beta chain) is from a study of CD8 T cells in ankylosing spondylitis. Study-level points and caveats: CD8+ disease-linked clones were present at relatively low frequencies in blood. Significant enrichment of disease-linked clones was reported in matched ankylosing spondylitis synovial fluid. Eight highly homologous variants formed a TCR beta motif that appeared characteristic of ankylosing spondylitis blood.

One entry per CDR3 protein results from TCRdb running MiXCR on the 5' RACE reads. The table shows approximately 300,000 distinct CDR3 sequences, with under 8.5% occurring only once. The V gene lost 2 bases and the J gene lost 7 bases, with 11 bases spanning the gap. Looked up from germline, CDR1 is MDHEN and CDR2 is SYDVKM. The CDR3 covers 13 residues. As concerns this clonotype: No antigen is known for it.

The TCR comes from a male donor with ankylosing spondylitis. The sequenced sample consisted of blood, either unsorted or a sorted T cell fraction (not recorded which). This chain uses TRBV28 with TRBJ1-1, with D perhaps TRBD1 (5 bases). The CDR3 protein is CASSLEDRREAFF. The CDR3 nucleotides are TGTGCCAGCAGTTTAGAAGACAGACGTGAAGCTTTCTTT.